This TCR beta chain was profiled in a study of T-cell reconstitution after alpha-beta-depleted transplantation in children. Study-wide findings and caveats: The main origin of T-cell counts and diversity one year after transplant was newly produced T cells. Surviving recipient T cells and thymic progenitors produced the high day-60 TCRbeta diversity seen in some patients. Expanded graft clones, several hundred of them, were reportedly the source of alpha-beta T cells about two months after transplant.

After removal of 11 bases from V and 8 bases from J, the junction contained 13 bases not matched to a gene. CDR3 length equals 14 residues. Germline CDR1 LNHNV, CDR2 YYDKDF (reference sequence). Unique molecular identifiers were built into the TCRbeta library. One entry per CDR3 protein results from TCRdb running MiXCR on the PCR reads. The repertoire holds more than 500,000 distinct CDR3 sequences, approximately 10% seen once, with 13% to 15% in the top ten. This clonotype was found a few times. Its antigen is not known. The specimen comprised PBMCs, mostly from graft donor cells, sampled 180 days after TCRalphabeta/CD19-depleted stem cell transplant. The chain combines TRBV15 with TRBJ2-1, with 9 bases fitting TRBD1. This receptor was taken from a female patient aged 2-9 years who had a stem cell transplant for aplastic anemia, so the T cells may come from the graft donor. CDR3 DNA sequence: TGTGCCGCTCGGCCTCTCGACAGGGGGGATGAGCAGTTCTTC. Protein: CAARPLDRGDEQFF. Complete variable domain (other parts from reference TRBV15 and TRBJ2-1): DAMVIQNPRYQVTQFGKPVTLSCSQTLNHNVMYWYQQKSSQAPKLLFHYYDKDFNNEADTPDNFQSRRPNTSFCFLDIRSPGLGDTAMYLCAARPLDRGDEQFFGPGTRLTVL.